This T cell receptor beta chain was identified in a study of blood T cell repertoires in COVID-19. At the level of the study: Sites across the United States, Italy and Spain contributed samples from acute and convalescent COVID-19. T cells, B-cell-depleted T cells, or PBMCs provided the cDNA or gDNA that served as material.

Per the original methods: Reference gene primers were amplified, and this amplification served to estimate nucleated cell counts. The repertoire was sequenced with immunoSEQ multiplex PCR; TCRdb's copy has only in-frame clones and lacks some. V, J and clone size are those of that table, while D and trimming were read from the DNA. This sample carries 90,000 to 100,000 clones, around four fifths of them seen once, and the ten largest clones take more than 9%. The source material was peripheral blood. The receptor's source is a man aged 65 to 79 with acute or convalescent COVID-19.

CDR3 protein: CASSPSGGAVPVYNEQFF. CDR3 coding DNA: TGTGCCAGCAGCCCCAGCGGGGGGGCAGTTCCCGTATACAATGAGCAGTTCTTC. The rearrangement uses TRBV7-9 and TRBJ2-1; 10 bases map to TRBD2. This CDR3 region has 18 residues. Losses at the gene ends were 5 bases for V and 4 bases for J; bases not matched to a gene: 14. In germline, CDR1 is SEHNR, CDR2 FQNEAQ (reference sequence).